Included here is one T cell receptor beta chain sequence, with context. The data originate from a study of blood T cell repertoires in COVID-19. This CDR3 is built from 15 residues. CDR1 is SGHRS, CDR2 YFSETQ, per germline. Trimming stripped 0 bases from V and 0 bases from J, with 7 bases between. Some clones are missing from TCRdb's copy, which holds only in-frame ones; the method was immunoSEQ multiplex PCR. The sample includes about 160,000 clones, about 88% of them seen just once. Input material: peripheral blood. This clonotype was sampled from a man aged 40-55 years with acute or convalescent COVID-19. The chain couples TRBV5-1 to TRBJ2-1; D uncertain. This chain's CDR3 is CASSLEADSYNEQFF. The CDR3 nucleotides read TGCGCCAGCAGCTTGGAAGCTGACTCCTACAATGAGCAGTTCTTC.